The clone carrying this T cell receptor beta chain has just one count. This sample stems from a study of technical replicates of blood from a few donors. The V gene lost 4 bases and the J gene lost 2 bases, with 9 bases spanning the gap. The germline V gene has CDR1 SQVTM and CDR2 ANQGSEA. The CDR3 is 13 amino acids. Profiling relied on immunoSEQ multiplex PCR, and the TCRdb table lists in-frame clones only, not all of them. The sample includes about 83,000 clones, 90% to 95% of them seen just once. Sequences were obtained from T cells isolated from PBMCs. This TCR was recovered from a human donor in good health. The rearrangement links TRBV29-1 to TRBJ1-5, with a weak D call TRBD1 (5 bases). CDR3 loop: CSVVGGGNQPQHF. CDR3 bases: TGCAGCGTTGTCGGGGGAGGCAATCAGCCCCAGCATTTT.